Shown below are 32 T cell receptor beta chains from a single sample sequenced in a study of blood T cells in healthy people across ages. Next came a second PCR, run for roughly 6 to 11 cycles, which used a sample-barcoded 5' primer along with a J-beta primer mix. TCRdb passed the 5' RACE reads through MiXCR, listing each CDR3 protein once. The profile shows under 2 million distinct CDR3 sequences, 30% to 35% of them singletons. Sequenced material: blood. All receptors come from a woman younger than 45 in good health.

V usage is TRBV5-1 and J usage is TRBJ2-1; 8 nucleotides match TRBD2. CDR3 length equals 16 residues. CDR1 and CDR2 (germline): SGHRS, YFSETQ. The J segment lost 6 bases and the V segment lost 1 base, leaving 9 bases of the junction unmatched. The CDR3 sequence: CASSLNSGGNGNEQFF. CDR3 bases: TGCGCCAGCAGCTTGAATTCGGGAGGGAACGGCAATGAGCAGTTCTTC.

Note on this clonotype: Given a much more abundant clone one base away, this may be a read error. J is TRBJ2-4 and V is TRBV12-3 or TRBV12-4, with no clear D. This CDR3 has 11 amino acids. Trimming shortened V by 5 bases and J by 8 bases, and 7 bases separated the two germline ends. CDR3 sequence reads: CASSTADIQYF. As DNA, the CDR3 is TGTGCCAGCAGTACGGCAGACATTCAGTACTTC.

This clonotype was recorded a few times. This sequence joins TRBV28 and TRBJ2-3; 8 nucleotides agree with TRBD2. The CDR3 is 14 residues long. V lost 3 bases and J lost 6; bases outside the gene matches: 5. CDR1 is MDHEN, CDR2 SYDVKM, per germline. The CDR3 loop is CASSFTGRVDTQYF. Here the CDR3 DNA reads TGTGCCAGCAGTTTTACCGGGAGGGTCGATACGCAGTATTTT.

The gene calls are TRBV20-1 and TRBJ2-1, with D maybe TRBD1 (5 bases). V shed 0 bases and J shed 8 bases, with 14 bases lying between them. CDR3 length: 14 residues. Germline CDR1 DFQATT, CDR2 SNEGSKA (reference sequence). DNA for the CDR3: TGCAGTGCTAGAGATCTGCAGGCAGGGTATGAGCAGTTCTTC. It yields the protein CSARDLQAGYEQFF.

V usage is TRBV7-3 and J usage is TRBJ2-1; D may be TRBD2 (5 bases). The CDR3 is made up of 15 amino acids. V was pared by 2 bases and J by 4 bases, with 12 bases between. The germline V gene has CDR1 SGHTA and CDR2 FQGTGA. CDR3 nucleotide sequence: TGTGCCAGCAGCTTAGTTGTGACTACTTACAATGAGCAGTTCTTC. As protein: CASSLVVTTYNEQFF. The full variable domain, completed using reference TRBV7-3 and TRBJ2-1, is GAGVSQTPSNKVTEKGKYVELRCDPISGHTALYWYRQSLGQGPEFLIYFQGTGAADDSGLPNDRFFAVRPEGSVSTLKIQRTERGDSAVYLCASSLVVTTYNEQFFGPGTRLTVL.

The V and J genes are TRBV28 and TRBJ1-5, with D unclear. Germline V gene sequence: CDR1 MDHEN, CDR2 SYDVKM. The length of the CDR3 is 14 residues. V was pared by 2 bases and J by 5 bases, with 10 bases between. CDR3 sequence (DNA): TGTGCCAGCAGTTTACGCGCAAAGGATCAGCCCCAGCATTTT. Its protein product is CASSLRAKDQPQHF.

The rearrangement links TRBV5-1 to TRBJ2-2; D is uncertain. CDR3 length: 13 amino acids. V gave up 3 bases and J gave up 5 bases, with 8 bases separating them. CDR1 is SGHRS and CDR2 is YFSETQ in the germline V gene. The DNA of the CDR3 is TGCGCCAGCAGCTGGCAAATAACCGGGGAGCTGTTTTTT. It codes for CASSWQITGELFF. The whole variable domain, filled in from reference TRBV5-1 and TRBJ2-2, reads KAGVTQTPRYLIKTRGQQVTLSCSPISGHRSVSWYQQTPGQGLQFLFEYFSETQRNKGNFPGRFSGRQFSNSRSEMNVSTLELGDSALYLCASSWQITGELFFGEGSRLTVL.

In its sample, this clonotype was seen a few times. V usage is TRBV20-1 and J usage is TRBJ2-5; 8 bases line up with TRBD1. This CDR3 is 16 amino acids long. V gave up 0 bases and J gave up 5 bases; unmatched junction bases: 11. Germline CDR1 DFQATT, CDR2 SNEGSKA (reference sequence). This chain's CDR3 is CSARDLTDRVWETQYF. The CDR3 bases are TGCAGTGCTAGAGACCTAACGGACAGGGTTTGGGAGACCCAGTACTTC.

The rearrangement joins TRBV20-1 to TRBJ1-5; D uncertain. V dropped 6 bases and J dropped 1 base, with 16 bases sitting between them. The CDR3 totals 15 residues. Per germline, CDR1 DFQATT and CDR2 SNEGSKA (reference sequence). The DNA of the CDR3 is TGCAGTGCCCTTAGGCGGGGTCCAAGCAATCAGCCCCAGCATTTT. As protein: CSALRRGPSNQPQHF.

This clonotype turned up a few times. A much larger clone lies one base from this, so it may be a read error. The chain has TRBV4-2 and TRBJ2-5; possibly TRBD1 for D (5 bases). Looked up from germline, CDR1 is LGHNA and CDR2 is YNFKEQ. With 1 base removed from V and 4 bases from J, the gap between germline ends came to 10 bases. This CDR3 spans 14 amino acids. The CDR3, as DNA: TGTGCCAGCAGCCAAGGCGACCAGGGAGAGACCCAGTACTTC. Protein sequence: CASSQGDQGETQYF.

The genes are TRBV3-1 and TRBJ2-1, with D possibly TRBD1 on 6 matching bases. V lost 5 bases and J lost 4, with 15 bases in between. The CDR3 covers 15 residues. Germline V lookup: CDR1 LGHDT, CDR2 YNNKEL (reference sequence). The CDR3 spells CASSSLGHQYNEQFF. CDR3 coding DNA: TGTGCCAGCAGCAGTTTGGGACACCAATACAATGAGCAGTTCTTC.

On this clonotype itself: A read error may produce the germline difference seen at one junction end. The genes are TRBV20-1 and TRBJ2-7; 11 bases map to TRBD2. Germline V gives CDR1 DFQATT, CDR2 SNEGSKA (reference sequence). The CDR3 runs to 14 residues. CDR3 protein: CSTRRLAGPYEQYF. Written as DNA, the CDR3 is TGCAGTACTAGAAGACTAGCGGGGCCTTACGAGCAGTACTTC.

This chain links TRBV20-1 with TRBJ2-1; D ambiguous. V was cut by 7 bases and J by 7 bases, with 11 bases left in between. CDR3 length: 11 residues. Germline V lookup: CDR1 DFQATT, CDR2 SNEGSKA (reference sequence). CDR3 DNA: TGCAGTGTGCTCACTTCGAATGAGCAGTTCTTC. Translating it yields CSVLTSNEQFF.

The chain combines TRBV7-9 with TRBJ2-3; the D gene is possibly TRBD2 (5 bases). Germline assignment: CDR1 SEHNR and CDR2 FQNEAQ (reference sequence). V dropped 5 bases and J dropped 2 bases, with 14 bases sitting between them. This CDR3 has 15 amino acids. The CDR3 DNA follows: TGTGCCAGCAGCCCTAACCGAGGGTACACAGATACGCAGTATTTT. Its translation: CASSPNRGYTDTQYF.

As concerns this clonotype: One end of the junction does not line up with germline, which may come from a read error. This chain uses TRBV10-3 with TRBJ1-5; D not resolved. CDR3 length: 13 amino acids. Germline CDR1 ENHRY, CDR2 SYGVKD. CDR3 in amino acids: CAVSEYSNQPQHF. The DNA of the CDR3 is TGTGCCGTCAGTGAATATAGCAATCAGCCCCAGCATTTT.

J is TRBJ2-1 and V is TRBV4-1; D not resolved. Trimming took 1 base from V and 8 from J, leaving 12 bases between them. The V gene's germline CDR1 is MGHRA and CDR2 YSYEKL. CDR3 size: 14 residues. The CDR3 sequence: CASSQVPGLHEQFF. The CDR3 nucleotides read TGCGCCAGCAGCCAAGTTCCCGGGCTCCATGAGCAGTTCTTC.

V gene TRBV9 combines with J gene TRBJ2-1; D is possibly TRBD2 (5 bases). The V end lost 4 bases, the J end lost 9 bases, and 17 bases lay between the germline ends. The CDR3 is 14 amino acids. The germline gives CDR1 SGDLS, CDR2 YYNGEE. The CDR3 is CASSPGGKSGEQFF. For the CDR3, the DNA is TGTGCCAGCAGCCCAGGAGGAAAATCGGGTGAGCAGTTCTTC.

This clonotype was recorded a few times. The chain joins TRBV21-1 to TRBJ2-1; the table names TRBD2, a call not compared with the DNA. TRBV21-1 is annotated as a pseudogene. This CDR3 is 16 amino acids long. This CDR3 is CASSKDMASGWNEQFF. Here the CDR3 DNA reads TGTGCCAGCAGCAAAGATATGGCTAGCGGGTGGAATGAGCAGTTCTTC.

The V gene is TRBV29-1, the J gene TRBJ1-1, with a tentative D call TRBD1 (6 bases). The CDR3 is 13 residues long. V lost 6 bases, J lost 1 base, and 12 bases lay in between. Per germline, CDR1 SQVTM and CDR2 ANQGSEA. CDR3 sequence (DNA): TGCAGCGTGGGGGACACTTGGAACACTGAAGCTTTCTTT. Protein: CSVGDTWNTEAFF.

This clonotype was recorded a few times. J is TRBJ1-1 and V is TRBV6-1; D remains ambiguous. The CDR3 has 13 residues. V lost 0 bases to trimming and J lost 10 bases, with 12 bases between them. From germline, CDR1 is MNHNS and CDR2 SASEGT. In DNA, the CDR3 is TGTGCCAGCAGTGAAGCTCAAAGGGTTGGAGCTTTCTTT. It codes for CASSEAQRVGAFF.

J is TRBJ1-2 and V is TRBV3-1; 9 bases map to TRBD1. CDR3 length: 15 residues. The germline V gene encodes CDR1 LGHDT and CDR2 YNNKEL (reference sequence). V was pared by 6 bases and J by 8 bases, with 13 bases of the junction left unmatched. The CDR3 loop reads CASSPRSSGTGGYTF. The CDR3 DNA is TGTGCCAGCAGTCCAAGAAGCTCCGGGACAGGGGGCTACACCTTC. Combining the CDR3 with reference TRBV3-1 and TRBJ1-2 gives the whole variable domain DTAVSQTPKYLVTQMGNDKSIKCEQNLGHDTMYWYKQDSKKFLKIMFSYNNKELIINETVPNRFSPKSPDKAHLNLHINSLELGDSAVYFCASSPRSSGTGGYTFGSGTRLTVV.

The genes are TRBV6-1 and TRBJ2-1; the D is unclear. Trimming shortened V by 7 bases and J by 7 bases, and 17 bases separated the two germline ends. Germline lookup yields CDR1 MNHNS and CDR2 SASEGT. The CDR3 sequence is 14 residues long. In nucleotides, the CDR3 is TGTGCCAGCATACAACAGTTAATTGTGAATGAGCAGTTCTTC. It translates to CASIQQLIVNEQFF.

Only a few counts were recorded for this clonotype. The chain recombines TRBV4-1 with TRBJ2-7; 11 bases map to TRBD2. The J call is in doubt because the DNA end fits TRBJ2-5 better. This CDR3 region has 15 residues. Per germline, CDR1 MGHRA and CDR2 YSYEKL. CDR3 loop: CASNDTSGGRETQYF. CDR3 in DNA: TGCGCCAGCAACGACACTAGCGGGGGTCGTGAGACCCAGTACTTC.

The chain combines TRBV6-1 with TRBJ2-1, with TRBD2 as a possible D gene (5 bases). Trimming stripped 4 bases from V and 4 bases from J, with 17 bases between. The CDR3 covers 16 residues. Germline CDR1 and CDR2: MNHNS and SASEGT. This chain's CDR3 is CASSVADQRPYNEQFF. Here the CDR3 DNA reads TGTGCCAGCAGTGTCGCAGATCAGCGGCCTTACAATGAGCAGTTCTTC.

In this sample, this clonotype turned up a few times. This sequence joins TRBV29-1 and TRBJ2-7, with 9 nucleotides matching TRBD1. V lost 6 bases and J lost 5; bases outside the gene matches: 8. Germline CDR1 and CDR2: SQVTM and ANQGSEA. This CDR3 contains 13 residues. In nucleotides, the CDR3 is TGCAGCGTCATGGGGACAGGGTACCACGAGCAGTACTTC. It specifies CSVMGTGYHEQYF.

V usage is TRBV6-1 and J usage is TRBJ1-2; perhaps TRBD1 as D (6 bases). The CDR3 runs 13 residues. V gave up 2 bases and J gave up 6 bases, with 10 bases separating them. Germline V gene lookup returns CDR1 MNHNS and CDR2 SASEGT. The CDR3 DNA is TGTGCCAGCAGTGAAAACAGGGCCAATGGCTACACCTTC. Translated, it gives CASSENRANGYTF.

This rearrangement joins TRBV14 to TRBJ2-5; 7 positions match TRBD2. V gave up 4 bases and J gave up 5 bases; unmatched junction bases: 10. This CDR3 region has 15 residues. Germline loops: CDR1 SGHDN, CDR2 FVKESK. The CDR3 is CASSRVLALRETQYF. The CDR3 region has the DNA TGTGCCAGCAGCCGAGTACTAGCGCTCCGGGAGACCCAGTACTTC.

This rearrangement joins TRBV5-6 to TRBJ1-1; D call uncertain. V was trimmed by 2 bases and J by 7 bases, leaving 9 bases between them. The V gene's germline CDR1 is SGHDT and CDR2 YYEEEE. This CDR3 region has 12 residues. CDR3: CASSLLTGEAFF. The CDR3 DNA sequence: TGTGCCAGCAGCTTACTGACCGGTGAAGCTTTCTTT.

This clonotype was detected a few times. This chain connects TRBV29-1 to TRBJ2-5; D possibly corresponds to TRBD1 (6 bases). The germline V gene has CDR1 SQVTM and CDR2 ANQGSEA. This CDR3 region has 13 residues. Trimming stripped 6 bases from V and 11 bases from J, with 22 bases between. Written as DNA, the CDR3 is TGCAGCGTGGCTAGGGGGTCCCCCTACAAGCAGTACTTC. It translates to CSVARGSPYKQYF. The whole variable domain, remainder taken from reference TRBV29-1 and TRBJ2-5, is SAVISQKPSRDICQRGTSLTIQCQVDSQVTMMFWYRQQPGQSLTLIATANQGSEATYESGFVIDKFPISRPNLTFSTLTVSNMSPEDSSIYLCSVARGSPYKQYFGPGTRLLVL.

This clonotype turned up a few times. The V and J genes are TRBV27 and TRBJ1-2, with a tentative D call TRBD1 (6 bases). The CDR3 runs to 15 residues. V was clipped by 6 bases and J by 0 bases, with 14 bases between them. Germline V gene lookup returns CDR1 MNHEY and CDR2 SMNVEV (reference sequence). The CDR3 is CASRRTVDPNYGYTF. CDR3 nucleotide sequence: TGTGCCAGCAGACGGACAGTCGATCCTAACTATGGCTACACCTTC.

V usage is TRBV2 and J usage is TRBJ1-1, with D perhaps TRBD1 (5 bases). The CDR3 is 13 amino acids. The V and J ends lost 6 bases and 7 bases respectively, with 15 bases between them. The germline CDR1 and CDR2 sequences are SNHLY and FYNNEI. The CDR3 region has the DNA TGTGCCAGCAGGTTGACAGAGTCTTATGAAGCTTTCTTT. It translates to CASRLTESYEAFF.

This clonotype was observed a handful of times. This chain links TRBV28 with TRBJ2-7; TRBD2 matches 11 bases. CDR3 length: 16 residues. Unmatched junction bases numbered 8, after V lost 2 bases and J lost 5 bases. Germline CDR1 MDHEN, CDR2 SYDVKM. The CDR3 loop is CASSLPPLAGADEQYF. As DNA, the CDR3 is TGTGCCAGCAGTTTACCTCCACTAGCGGGAGCCGACGAGCAGTACTTC.